The T cell receptor (beta chain) under discussion was sequenced for a study of beta chain features in type 1 diabetes. Findings of the study overall: All four CD4+ subsets of Type 1 diabetes patients contained TCRB CDR3s that were moderately but significantly shorter.

CDR1 SNHLY and CDR2 FYNNEI come from the germline V gene. The CDR3 extends over 14 amino acids. V gave up 5 bases and J gave up 7 bases; unmatched junction bases: 5. This clone occurred a few times. Its target is unknown. As every portion of the isolated RNA was reverse transcribed, the sequencing read expressed TCRB transcripts. Profiled with immunoSEQ multiplex PCR; TCRdb holds only in-frame clones, not every one. Counted here are about 190,000 clones, roughly 8% occurring once; the ten biggest clones make up around 0.5%. This receptor was taken from a man aged 18 to 30 with type 1 diabetes. The sample was central memory CD4+ T cells from blood. V gene TRBV2 combines with J gene TRBJ2-2; the match to TRBD2 covers 9 bases. The CDR3 is CASSNLAGNGELFF. CDR3 nucleotide sequence: TGTGCCAGCAGTAACCTAGCGGGGAACGGGGAGCTGTTTTTT.